The rows below give T cell receptor beta chains drawn from one sample of a study of cytomegalovirus exposure and HLA in healthy donors. Profiled with immunoSEQ multiplex PCR; TCRdb holds only in-frame clones, not every one. The sample yields 180,000 or so clones, 80% to 90% seen once. The specimen was PBMCs. These receptors originate from a man younger than 30 in good health and CMV-seropositive. The CDR3 runs from the conserved cysteine through the conserved F or W. D genes are given only for firm matches. Where a row states a size, it is once, few, many or the class of an expanded clone; other rows omit it.

>TRBD2|-|TRBJ2-7|TRBV6-5
TGTGCCAGCAGTTACACTAGCGGGGGGGATTACGAGCAGTACTTC
CASSYTSGGDYEQYF
>-|few|TRBJ1-1|TRBV10-3
TGTGCCATCAGTGCCGACACTGAAGCTTTCTTT
CAISADTEAFF
>-|-|TRBJ2-6|TRBV4-1
TGCGCCAGCAGCCAAGTTATGGGACACCTCTCTGGGGCCAACGTCCTGACTTTC
CASSQVMGHLSGANVLTF
>-|-|TRBJ1-5|TRBV6-1
TGTGCCAGCAGCGAAGAGGGGGTCAGATACAATCAGCCCCAGCATTTT
CASSEEGVRYNQPQHF
>TRBD1|-|TRBJ2-7|TRBV18
TGTGCCAGCTCTAGGGACAGCTACGAGCAGTACTTC
CASSRDSYEQYF
>-|-|TRBJ2-1|TRBV2
TGTGCCAGCAGTGAAGGAAACAGTCCAATGCCGTTCTTC
CASSEGNSPMPFF
>-|-|TRBJ2-7|TRBV7-9
TGTGCCAGCAGCTTGGCTCCTTCCACCTACGAGCAGTACTTC
CASSLAPSTYEQYF
>TRBD2|-|TRBJ2-3|TRBV9
TGTGCCAGCAGCGTCGGACTAGCGGGAAACCCATACCCCACAGATACGCAGTATTTT
CASSVGLAGNPYPTDTQYF
>-|-|TRBJ2-7|TRBV5-1
TGCGCCAGCAGCATCCGACCGGGACTGGACGGGTACGAGCAGTACTTC
CASSIRPGLDGYEQYF
>-|few|TRBJ1-2|TRBV4-1
TGCGCCAGCAGCCAAGGGGGGGTGAGAACCTTC
CASSQGGVRTF
>TRBD2|-|TRBJ2-3|TRBV9
TGTGCCAGCAGCGTAAACCCGGGGGGGGCCCGTGATACGCAGTATTTT
CASSVNPGGARDTQYF
>TRBD2|-|TRBJ2-5|TRBV5-1
TGCGCCAGCAGCGAGGCTAGCGGGCCTCCTTACCAAGAGACCCAGTACTTC
CASSEASGPPYQETQYF
>-|few|TRBJ1-1|TRBV14
TGTGCCAGCAGCCAAGATATCGGGATGAACACTGAAGCTTTCTTT
CASSQDIGMNTEAFF
>-|-|TRBJ1-2|TRBV11-2
TGTGCCAGCAGCTTAGATCTCGCAGGGGCGAGCGGCTACACCTTC
CASSLDLAGASGYTF
>-|-|TRBJ1-1|TRBV5-1
TGCGCCAGCAGCTTGGAGGGGGTTAACACTGGGGCTTTCTTT
CASSLEGVNTGAFF
>TRBD2|-|TRBJ2-1|TRBV2
TGTGCCAGCAATCTAGCGGGCTTCAATGAGCAGTTCTTC
CASNLAGFNEQFF
>TRBD2|once|TRBJ2-1|TRBV5-8
TGTGCCAGCAGCTTGAAGGGACTAGCTAACAATGAGCAGTTCTTC
CASSLKGLANNEQFF
>-|-|TRBJ2-5|TRBV5-1
TGCGCCAGCAGCTTGTTTCCTAGTAGTTCAGAGACCCAGTACTTC
CASSLFPSSSETQYF
>-|-|TRBJ2-7|TRBV5-1
TGCGCCAGCAGCTTGTATAGGACAGCATCCTACGAGCAGTACTTC
CASSLYRTASYEQYF
>-|-|TRBJ1-4|TRBV30
TGTGCCTGGCGCCCTGTTGGACAGCCCTCCTATGAAAAACTGTTTTTT
CAWRPVGQPSYEKLFF
>TRBD1|few|TRBJ2-7|TRBV6-6
TGTGCCAGCAGTTACTCGACAGGGGGAGGCTCCTACGAGCAGTACTTC
CASSYSTGGGSYEQYF
>-|-|TRBJ2-1|TRBV7-8
TGTGCCAGCAAAGGGGGTGAAGGCAATGAGCAGTTCTTC
CASKGGEGNEQFF
>-|once|TRBJ1-3|TRBV7-2
TGTGCCAGCAGCTTACAGGCCTTCTCTGGAAACACCATATATTTT
CASSLQAFSGNTIYF
>TRBD2|-|TRBJ2-3|TRBV28
TGTGCCAGCCTAGCGGGGGCCTCAGATACGCAGTATTTT
CASLAGASDTQYF
>-|few|TRBJ1-5|TRBV7-9
TGTGCCAGCAGCTTAGCCTCGGGGACTCCCCAGCATTTT
CASSLASGTPQHF
>-|once|TRBJ2-7|TRBV6-1
TGTGCCAGCAGTGAAGGGGGCAGTTCACCATCCTACGAGCAGTACTTC
CASSEGGSSPSYEQYF
>-|-|TRBJ2-7|TRBV6-5
TGTGCCAGCAGTTACTCGGGCCGAGCCTACGAGCAGTACTTC
CASSYSGRAYEQYF
>-|-|TRBJ1-3|TRBV4-3
TGCGCCAGCAGCCAAGGGGGAGTCTCTGGAAACACCATATATTTT
CASSQGGVSGNTIYF
>TRBD2|-|TRBJ2-3|TRBV7-2
TGTGCCAGCGCTTACGGGGGGGCCTCAGATACGCAGTATTTT
CASAYGGASDTQYF
>-|few|TRBJ1-5|TRBV5-1
TGCGCCAGCAGCAACCAGGGTGAGCAGCCCCAGCATTTT
CASSNQGEQPQHF
>-|-|TRBJ2-7|TRBV2
TGTGCCAGCAGTGAATTTGTTCTTGACGAGCAGTACTTC
CASSEFVLDEQYF
>TRBD1|-|TRBJ2-5|TRBV5-1
TGCGCCAGCAGCTGGAGGGACAGGGAGATCGAGACCCAGTACTTC
CASSWRDREIETQYF
>TRBD2|-|TRBJ2-7|TRBV9
TGTGCCAGCAGCGAGAGCGGGGGGGCCTTCTACGAGCAGTACTTC
CASSESGGAFYEQYF
>-|-|TRBJ1-1|TRBV18
TGTGCCAGCTCACTACAGGGATCCCTTGAAGCTTTCTTT
CASSLQGSLEAFF
>-|-|TRBJ1-6|TRBV27
TGTGCCAGCAGTAGGGGATATAATTCACCCCTCCACTTT
CASSRGYNSPLHF
>TRBD1|-|TRBJ2-7|TRBV4-1
TGCGCCAGCAGCCAGGGACAGTCATGGTTCTACGAGCAGTACTTC
CASSQGQSWFYEQYF
>-|-|TRBJ1-1|TRBV7-9
TGTGCCAGCAGCTCAGCGACGGGGACTGAAGCTTTCTTT
CASSSATGTEAFF
>TRBD1|-|TRBJ1-5|TRBV9
TGTGCCAGCAGCGCCGGGACAGGGATCAATCAGCCCCAGCATTTT
CASSAGTGINQPQHF
>-|-|TRBJ2-7|TRBV18
TGTGCCAGCTCACCGCCCTCCGGCGAGCAGTACTTC
CASSPPSGEQYF
>-|-|TRBJ1-6|TRBV27
TGTGCCAGCAGTTTATCGAGGTATTCACCCCTCCACTTT
CASSLSRYSPLHF
>-|-|TRBJ1-2|TRBV27
TGTGCCAGCAGTTTATTGGGGGCCGGGGGGTATGGCTACACCTTC
CASSLLGAGGYGYTF
>TRBD2|-|TRBJ2-1|TRBV4-1
TGCGCCAGCAGCCAAGAATGGGGGGGTCGCTCCTACAATGAGCAGTTCTTC
CASSQEWGGRSYNEQFF
>TRBD1|-|TRBJ1-2|TRBV9
TGTGCCAGCAGCGTGGGAGCTGGGACAGCTGGTGGCTACACCTTC
CASSVGAGTAGGYTF
>TRBD1|-|TRBJ2-1|TRBV19
TGTGCCAGTAGTGACCGGGACAGGGGGCGCCGGGAGCAGTTCTTC
CASSDRDRGRREQFF
>-|-|TRBJ1-5|TRBV15
TGTGCCACGAAGTTAGAGGGCGATGGCAATCAGCCCCAGCATTTT
CATKLEGDGNQPQHF